Reported below is one TCR beta chain. Its antigen is still unknown. The source of the sample is a study of synovial regulatory T cells in juvenile arthritis (dated by TCRdb to between 2014 and 2017). General notes on the study: Of the sequenced patients, several received methotrexate, one received methotrexate plus infliximab, three were therapy-naive, and one had no treatment information. Treg and Teff subsets from 10 or so JIA patients with active disease were included in the TCR repertoire comparisons. Using matched patient samples, the researchers compared TCRbeta CDR3 repertoires across three groups: blood iaTreg cells, other blood Treg cells and synovial fluid Treg cells. Effector T cell subsets were also sequenced in this cohort for comparisons, but the Treg dataset alone covers only blood and synovial fluid Treg cells. On the study overall, not on this receptor specifically: More CDR3 sequences were shared by synovial Treg cells with iaTreg cells than with other blood Treg cells, and a closer relation was confirmed by Chao-Jaccard similarity. TCR diversity was lower in blood iaTreg cells than in other blood Treg cells, which is consistent with antigen-driven expansion. Across patients, iaTreg TCR repertoires were largely private, and these iaTreg repertoires partially overlapped with synovial Teff and blood CPL repertoires.

The CDR3, cysteine through phenylalanine, is 15 amino acids long. Only the protein is on record. CDR1 and CDR2, looked up from the germline V gene (reference sequence), are SGHKS and YYEKEE. TCR repertoire donors were some 11 juvenile idiopathic arthritis patients with active disease who had not reached inactive disease, 3 polyarticular and 8 oligoarticular. A median age of approximately 10 years (range about 2.4-25) and a median disease duration of about 7 years (range 0.2-19.1) were recorded for the TCR-sequenced patients. The samples for TCR repertoire analysis were obtained at two Italian centres. Peripheral blood mononuclear cells were separated using a Histopaque-1077 density gradient and frozen in approximately 90% FCS with roughly 10% DMSO. Libraries came from the immunoSEQ multiplex PCR assay. TCRbeta CDR3 sequencing was carried out by Adaptive Biotechnologies. The published analysis was carried out like this. To assess repertoire similarity, the researchers used the Chao-modified Jaccard index along with median clonotype overlap taken from 200 random subsamples at equal sample size. The similarity analyses were run on either productive nucleotide sequences or amino acid sequences translated in silico. Hierarchical clustering with single linkage and t-SNE based on Chao-modified Jaccard distances were used to compare repertoires. Repertoire diversity was measured with the Renyi index after sample size normalisation across a range of alpha values. TCRdb holds this immuneACCESS table with in-frame rearrangements only. Some clones are missing; in checked studies, unresolved V genes explain under half, and the rest has no known cause. V and J calls and clone size follow that table, whereas D and trimming were derived from the DNA. The data table for this sample lists roughly 9,900 clones. 0.9% to 1% of the sample goes to the ten largest clones.

This TCR was sampled from a donor aged 2-30 years with juvenile idiopathic arthritis. The sequence is built from TRBV5-5 and TRBJ1-2; the D call from TCRdb, TRBD1, cannot be confirmed without DNA. The source material was Treg cells from blood. The cell subset or site label on this specimen signifies: remaining (HLA-DR-negative) circulating blood Treg cells. The CDR3 protein sequence reads: CASSLERTGVYGYTF.